The T cell receptor (beta chain) under discussion was sequenced for a study of type 1 regulatory T cells. Study background: This in vitro CD4 product, T-allo10, is enriched for Tr1 cells and alloantigen-specific. The study, taken as a whole, reports: Type 1 regulatory T cells had a more restricted TCR repertoire than non-type 1 regulatory T cells.

A word on this clonotype: Its antigen is still unknown.

From the reads, TCRdb called clonotypes with MiXCR, one entry per CDR3 protein. Here the sample spans tens of thousands of distinct CDR3 sequences, around 20% being singletons. Unmatched junction bases numbered 5, after V lost 5 bases and J lost 10 bases. Germline V lookup: CDR1 SGHTA, CDR2 FQGNSA. The CDR3 runs 14 residues. Sequencing was done on a sample of cultured type 1 regulatory T (Tr1) cells, either the whole culture or a sorted fraction (not recorded which). V usage is TRBV7-2 and J usage is TRBJ1-6, with 10 nucleotides matching TRBD1. The TCR sequence derives from a human donor in good health. The CDR3 DNA reads TGTGCCAGCAGCCGGGGGGACAGGGGATCACCCCTCCACTTT. Its translation: CASSRGDRGSPLHF. Together with reference TRBV7-2 and TRBJ1-6, the CDR3 gives the full variable domain: GAGVSQSPSNKVTEKGKDVELRCDPISGHTALYWYRQSLGQGLEFLIYFQGNSAPDKSGLPSDRFSAERTGGSVSTLTIQRTQQEDSAVYLCASSRGDRGSPLHFGNGTRLTVT.